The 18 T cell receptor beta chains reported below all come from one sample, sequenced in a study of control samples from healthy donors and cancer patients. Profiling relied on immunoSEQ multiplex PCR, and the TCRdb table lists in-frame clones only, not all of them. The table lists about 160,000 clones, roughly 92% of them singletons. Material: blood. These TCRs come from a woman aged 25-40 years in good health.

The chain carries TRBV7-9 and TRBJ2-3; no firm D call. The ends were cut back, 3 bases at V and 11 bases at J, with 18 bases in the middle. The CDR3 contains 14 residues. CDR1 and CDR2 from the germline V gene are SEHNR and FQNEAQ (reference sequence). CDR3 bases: TGTGCCAGCAGCTTGCGCACACCCCCCAATGGGCAGTATTTT. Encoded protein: CASSLRTPPNGQYF.

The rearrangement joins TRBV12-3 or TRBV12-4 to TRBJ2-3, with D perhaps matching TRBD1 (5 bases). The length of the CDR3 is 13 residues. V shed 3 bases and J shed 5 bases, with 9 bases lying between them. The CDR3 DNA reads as TGTGCCAGCAGTTTTTCCAGGGTAGATACGCAGTATTTT. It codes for CASSFSRVDTQYF.

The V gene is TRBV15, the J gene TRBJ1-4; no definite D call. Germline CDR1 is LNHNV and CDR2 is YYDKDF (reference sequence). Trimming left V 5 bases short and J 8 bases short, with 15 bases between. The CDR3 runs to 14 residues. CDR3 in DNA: TGTGCCACCAGCCGGTCCCCCGAGCGAGAAAAACTGTTTTTT. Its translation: CATSRSPEREKLFF.

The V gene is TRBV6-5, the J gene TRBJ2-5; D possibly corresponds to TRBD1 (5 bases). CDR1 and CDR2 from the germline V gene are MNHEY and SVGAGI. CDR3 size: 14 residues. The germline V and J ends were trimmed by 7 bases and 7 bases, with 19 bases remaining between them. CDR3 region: CASIHDSSPGTQYF. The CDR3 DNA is TGTGCCAGCATTCACGACAGTTCCCCAGGGACCCAGTACTTC.

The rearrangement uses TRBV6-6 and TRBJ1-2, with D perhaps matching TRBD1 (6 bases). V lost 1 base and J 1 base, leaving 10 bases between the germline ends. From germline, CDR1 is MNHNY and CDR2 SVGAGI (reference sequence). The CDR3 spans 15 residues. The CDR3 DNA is TGTGCCAGCAGTTACTACGGACAGAGTAACTATGGCTACACCTTC. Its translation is CASSYYGQSNYGYTF.

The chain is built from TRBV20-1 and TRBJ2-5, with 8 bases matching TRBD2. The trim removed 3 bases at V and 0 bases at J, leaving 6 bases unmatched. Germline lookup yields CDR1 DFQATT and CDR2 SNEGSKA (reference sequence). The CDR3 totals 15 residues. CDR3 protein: CSASPASGYQETQYF. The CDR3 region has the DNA TGCAGTGCTAGTCCGGCTAGCGGGTACCAAGAGACCCAGTACTTC.

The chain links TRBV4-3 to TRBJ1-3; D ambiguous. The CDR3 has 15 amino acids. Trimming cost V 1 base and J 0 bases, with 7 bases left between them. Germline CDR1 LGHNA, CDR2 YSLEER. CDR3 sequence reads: CASSQARVSGNTIYF. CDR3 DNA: TGCGCCAGCAGCCAAGCCCGGGTCTCTGGAAACACCATATATTTT.

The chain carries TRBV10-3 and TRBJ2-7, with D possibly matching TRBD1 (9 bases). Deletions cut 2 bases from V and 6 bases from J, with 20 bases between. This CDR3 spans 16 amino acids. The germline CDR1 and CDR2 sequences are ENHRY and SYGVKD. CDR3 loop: CAISEREGQGGLEQYF. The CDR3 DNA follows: TGTGCCATCAGTGAGCGGGAGGGACAGGGAGGTCTCGAGCAGTACTTC.

CDR3 nucleotide sequence: TGTGCCATCAGGACACAGGGGACCACTGAAGCTTTCTTT. Its translation is CAIRTQGTTEAFF. The chain couples TRBV10-3 to TRBJ1-1; 7 bases agree with TRBD1. The J segment lost 4 bases and the V segment lost 6 bases, leaving 5 bases of the junction unmatched. Germline CDR1 reads ENHRY; CDR2 reads SYGVKD. CDR3 length: 13 amino acids.

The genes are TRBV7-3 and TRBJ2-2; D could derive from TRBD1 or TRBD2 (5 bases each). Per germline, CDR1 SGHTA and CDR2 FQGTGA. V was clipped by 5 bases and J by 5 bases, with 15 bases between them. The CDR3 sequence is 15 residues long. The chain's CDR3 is CASSPSGGGTGELFF. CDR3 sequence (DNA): TGTGCCAGCAGCCCCAGTGGTGGGGGTACCGGGGAGCTGTTTTTT.

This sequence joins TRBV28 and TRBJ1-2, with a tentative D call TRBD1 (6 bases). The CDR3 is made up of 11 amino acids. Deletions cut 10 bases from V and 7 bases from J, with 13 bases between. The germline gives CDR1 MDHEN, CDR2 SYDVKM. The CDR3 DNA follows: TGTGCCACACAGGGACTGGGTGGCTACACCTTC. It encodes CATQGLGGYTF.

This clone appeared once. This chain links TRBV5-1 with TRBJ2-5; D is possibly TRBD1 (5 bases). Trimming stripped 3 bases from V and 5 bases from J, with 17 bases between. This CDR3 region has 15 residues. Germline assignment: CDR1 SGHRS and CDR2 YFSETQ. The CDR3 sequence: CASSSLAGSGETQYF. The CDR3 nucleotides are TGCGCCAGCAGCTCCCTCGCAGGGTCAGGGGAGACCCAGTACTTC.

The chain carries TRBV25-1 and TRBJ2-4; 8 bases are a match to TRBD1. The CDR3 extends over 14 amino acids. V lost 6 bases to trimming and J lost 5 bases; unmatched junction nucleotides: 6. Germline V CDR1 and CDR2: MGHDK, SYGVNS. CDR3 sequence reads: CASRMTGVENIQYF. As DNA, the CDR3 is TGTGCCAGCAGGATGACAGGGGTCGAAAACATTCAGTACTTC. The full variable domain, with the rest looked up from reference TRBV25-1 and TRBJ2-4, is EADIYQTPRYLVIGTGKKITLECSQTMGHDKMYWYQQDPGMELHLIHYSYGVNSTEKGDLSSESTVSRIRTEHFPLTLESARPSHTSQYLCASRMTGVENIQYFGAGTRLSVL.

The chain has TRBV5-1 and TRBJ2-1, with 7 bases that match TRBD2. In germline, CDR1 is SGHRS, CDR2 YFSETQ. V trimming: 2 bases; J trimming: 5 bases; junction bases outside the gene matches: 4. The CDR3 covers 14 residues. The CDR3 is CASSFGRNDNEQFF. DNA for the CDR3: TGCGCCAGCAGCTTCGGGAGGAACGACAATGAGCAGTTCTTC. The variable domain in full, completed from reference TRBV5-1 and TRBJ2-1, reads KAGVTQTPRYLIKTRGQQVTLSCSPISGHRSVSWYQQTPGQGLQFLFEYFSETQRNKGNFPGRFSGRQFSNSRSEMNVSTLELGDSALYLCASSFGRNDNEQFFGPGTRLTVL.

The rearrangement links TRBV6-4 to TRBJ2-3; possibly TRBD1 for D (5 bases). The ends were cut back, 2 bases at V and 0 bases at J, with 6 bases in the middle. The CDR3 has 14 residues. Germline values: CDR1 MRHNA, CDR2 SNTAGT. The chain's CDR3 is CASSDGASTDTQYF. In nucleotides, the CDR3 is TGTGCCAGCAGTGACGGGGCTAGCACAGATACGCAGTATTTT.

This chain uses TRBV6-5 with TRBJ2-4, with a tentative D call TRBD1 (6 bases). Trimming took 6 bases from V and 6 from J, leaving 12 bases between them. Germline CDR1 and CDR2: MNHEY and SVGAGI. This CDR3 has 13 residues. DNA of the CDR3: TGTGCCAGCAGCCCACAGGGCGGAAACATTCAGTACTTC. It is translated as CASSPQGGNIQYF.

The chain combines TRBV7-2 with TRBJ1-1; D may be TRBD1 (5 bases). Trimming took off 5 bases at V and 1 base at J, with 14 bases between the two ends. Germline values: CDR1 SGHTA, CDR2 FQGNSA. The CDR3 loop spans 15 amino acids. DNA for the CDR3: TGTGCCAGCAGCGCCCGACAGTCGGGGAACACTGAAGCTTTCTTT. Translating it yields CASSARQSGNTEAFF.

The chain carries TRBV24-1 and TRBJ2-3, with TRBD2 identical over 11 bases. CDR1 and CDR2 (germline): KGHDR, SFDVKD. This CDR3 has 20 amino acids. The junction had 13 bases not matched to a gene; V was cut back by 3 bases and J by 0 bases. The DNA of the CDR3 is TGTGCCACCAGTGATCCCTCGACTAGCGGGACGGGTTCTAGCACAGATACGCAGTATTTT. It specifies CATSDPSTSGTGSSTDTQYF.